These 3 T cell receptor beta chains were all obtained from the same sample, sequenced in a study of T cell repertoires in cytomegalovirus infection. TCRdb redid the calling of the reads with MiXCR, one entry per CDR3 protein. This sample carries approximately 500,000 distinct CDR3 sequences, approximately 10% of them seen once, and the ten largest clones take 9.5% to 13%. Source material: PBMCs. All receptors come from a human donor in good health (CMV status not recorded). Some clones in this sample may be carry-over from other donors' samples.

This clonotype has a count of ten or more. V and J are TRBV5-1 and TRBJ2-6, with a weak D call TRBD2 (6 bases). Germline-derived CDR1 and CDR2 are SGHRS and YFSETQ. V lost 3 bases, J lost 4 bases, and 14 bases lay in between. The CDR3 length is 16 residues. CDR3 sequence: CASSSPELAGANVLTF. DNA for the CDR3: TGCGCCAGCAGCTCCCCGGAACTAGCCGGGGCCAACGTCCTGACTTTC.

The rearrangement joins TRBV5-1 to TRBJ1-1, with D maybe TRBD1 (6 bases). Germline CDR1 SGHRS, CDR2 YFSETQ. The CDR3 contains 15 residues. Trimming took off 4 bases at V and 7 bases at J, with 20 bases between the two ends. CDR3: CASSLQRGAIREAFF. The CDR3, as DNA: TGCGCCAGCAGCCTCCAGAGGGGGGCCATCCGTGAAGCTTTCTTT.

This clonotype was seen more than once but under ten times. J is TRBJ2-1 and V is TRBV30; D might be TRBD1 (6 bases). The CDR3 length is 13 residues. Germline V CDR1 and CDR2: GTSNPN, SVGIG (reference sequence). Trimming pared 2 bases from V and 4 bases from J, leaving 9 bases between. CDR3 region: CAWSSTGYNEQFF. Written as DNA, the CDR3 is TGTGCCTGGAGTTCCACAGGGTACAATGAGCAGTTCTTC.